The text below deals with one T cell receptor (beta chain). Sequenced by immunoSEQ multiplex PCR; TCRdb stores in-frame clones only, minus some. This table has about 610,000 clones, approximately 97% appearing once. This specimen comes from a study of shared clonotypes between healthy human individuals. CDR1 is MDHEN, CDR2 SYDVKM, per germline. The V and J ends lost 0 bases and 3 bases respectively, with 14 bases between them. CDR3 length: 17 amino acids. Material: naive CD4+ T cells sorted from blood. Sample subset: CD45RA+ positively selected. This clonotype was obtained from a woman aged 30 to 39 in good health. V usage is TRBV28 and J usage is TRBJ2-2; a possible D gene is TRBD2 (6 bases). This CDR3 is CASSLWVGGLDTGELFF. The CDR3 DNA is TGTGCCAGCAGTTTATGGGTAGGAGGGCTTGACACCGGGGAGCTGTTTTTT. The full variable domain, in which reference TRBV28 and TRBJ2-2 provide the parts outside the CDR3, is DVKVTQSSRYLVKRTGEKVFLECVQDMDHENMFWYRQDPGLGLRLIYFSYDVKMKEKGDIPEGYSVSREKKERFSLILESASTNQTSMYLCASSLWVGGLDTGELFFGEGSRLTVL.